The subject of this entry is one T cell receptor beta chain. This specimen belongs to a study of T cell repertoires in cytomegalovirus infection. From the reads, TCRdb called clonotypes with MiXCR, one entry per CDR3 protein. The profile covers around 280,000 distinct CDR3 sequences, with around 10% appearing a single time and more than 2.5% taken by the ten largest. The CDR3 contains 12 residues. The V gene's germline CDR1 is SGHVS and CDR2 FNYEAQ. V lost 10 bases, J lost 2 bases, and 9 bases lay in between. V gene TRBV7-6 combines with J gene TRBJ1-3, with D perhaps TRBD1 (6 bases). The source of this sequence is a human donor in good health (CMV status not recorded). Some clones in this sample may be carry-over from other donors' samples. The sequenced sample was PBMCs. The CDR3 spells CATQGPGNTIYF. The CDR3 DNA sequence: TGTGCCACGCAGGGGCCTGGAAACACCATATATTTT.